This record looks at one TCR beta chain sequence and its context. Its antigen remains unidentified. Base qualities are not provided; no much larger clone lies one nucleotide away. Other DNA sequences within the sample encode an identical CDR3. The data originate from a study of cytomegalovirus exposure and HLA in healthy donors (dated by TCRdb to about 2017). For the study in its entirety: An earlier analysis of 550 to 700 of the donors reported approximately 290 Gb of sequence data and roughly 100 million unique TCR beta sequences from roughly 200 million T cells. Donor age, sex, ethnicity and CMV serostatus were compiled together with the repertoire data. The later analysis used no new phenotypic data to find candidate immune exposures, relying instead on TCR beta sequences and their occurrence across donors. To predict cytomegalovirus infection status, the study combined high-throughput TCR immunosequencing, statistical association of individual TCRs with disease status, and machine learning. Four or five DR-DQ haplotypes were handled as single units for association and clustering, since linkage in the cohort was strong. A later analysis re-analyzed previously published TCR beta repertoires from 650 to 800 donors and added high-resolution HLA genotyping to study TCR occurrence patterns. Of the approximately 400 genotyped donors, 70% to 90% were placed in the genetic ancestry cluster associated with self-reported Caucasian donors. Using immunosequencing, the study profiled T cell repertoires from fewer than 850 subjects and related those repertoires to cytomegalovirus serostatus. The study aimed to test whether cataloging public T cell receptors could reveal signatures of past pathogen exposure. All discovery cohort repertoires had been generated on a single sequencing platform. In a later genetic analysis, genome-wide SNP genotypes for about 65% of the roughly 670 donors were used, and that subset was treated as a discovery cohort. Class I and class II HLA loci were covered by the typing at four-digit resolution. Approximately 300 gigabases of sequencing data and around 80 million unique TCR sequences made up an early release that covered several hundred HLA-typed donors. To decide whether each TCR beta V gene segment behaved as functional or pseudogenic, an earlier analysis of fewer than 750 of the donors relied on high-throughput TCR beta sequencing. Typing coverage differed by locus: A, B, C, DRB1 and DQB1 were typed in about 620-640 donors, DQA1 in around 500, DPA1 in 600 to 610, and DPB1 in 450 to 480. On average, about 200,000 unique TCR beta nucleotide sequences were sequenced per donor among a few hundred genotyped donors of the cohort, with about 19% of those sequences being non-productive. In addition to the first cohort of several hundred subjects, a separate validation cohort of approximately 130 different subjects was used.

Overall results and qualifications from the work: According to the authors, the approach could potentially be generalized to other disease states and immunological phenotypes. According to a later genetic analysis, donors in an Asian-associated ancestry cluster had fewer N-insertions in productive TCRs than the approximately 650-donor mean. Because counts were too low, around 18 rarely observed V segments, including chromosome 9 orphons, were left out of the earlier analysis of some 600 of the donors. At a false discovery rate of 0.05, a later analysis linked some 17,000 TCR beta sequences to specific HLA alleles. The 87-base-pair reads could not distinguish some IMGT-functional V segments, including TRBV6-2 and TRBV6-3, so those segments were excluded. A later analysis found that HLA-associated TCR beta chains were more clonally expanded and had lower generation probabilities than equally common non-associated chains. The study gave a list of 150 to 200 TCR beta chains associated with cytomegalovirus. A later analysis found that TCR association rates varied across HLA loci, with DRB1 alleles showing the most associated TCRs and HLA-C alleles the fewest. In vitro tests confirmed that three of the cytomegalovirus-associated TCR beta chains recognize cytomegalovirus antigens. Because HLA typing was missing for some donors at each locus, association tests included only the typed subset. A further reported finding was that TCR beta sequences accurately predicted the HLA-A and HLA-B alleles for most subjects in the first cohort. An earlier analysis of approximately 500 of the donors showed that most TCR beta V segments appeared in productive rearrangements either about 90% or about 30% of the time, which broadly matched IMGT annotations. Only TCR beta chains were sequenced in this cohort, and the absence of alpha or paired-chain data limited detectable features. A group of highly shared sequence variants was considered likely to be a technical artifact of the sequencing pipeline. The presence/absence analyses assumed that sequencing depth was roughly uniform across donors, and that assumption may not be true. A later analysis found that most CMV-associated TCR beta chains appeared HLA-restricted, with HLA associations seemingly driven largely by CMV exposure. The only immune exposure information available for the cohort was CMV serostatus. A later genetic analysis associated a missense DCLRE1C variant with V-gene and J-gene trimming of TCR beta chains, and an independent cohort replicated the association. While some public TCRs were present in many individuals, most TCR sequences turned up only very rarely across donors. In both the original and validation cohorts, the classifier was reported to diagnose cytomegalovirus status with high specificity and sensitivity. Several of the top co-occurrence clusters appeared to be linked to parvovirus B19, influenza, CMV and Epstein-Barr virus, according to a later analysis. When HLA alleles, especially DR and DQ, strongly co-occurred, attributing TCR associations to individual alleles was difficult. Linkage disequilibrium might explain the correlated functional status among segregating V segments, but an unknown experimental factor could not be excluded.

CDR3 length: 15 amino acids, cysteine to phenylalanine. The entry retains the CDR3 DNA only, 45 bases that are in frame from base 1. CDR1 is given as SGHNT and CDR2 as YENEEA, both from the germline V gene. Relative to germline, V is 6 bases shorter and J is 4 bases shorter, with 18 bases between their ends. The method was the immunoSEQ multiplex PCR assay. For the multiplex PCR, a mixture combining 60 forward primers for TCR Vbeta segments and 13 reverse primers for TCR Jbeta segments was used. A multiplex PCR assay on genomic DNA amplified the CDR3 region of rearranged TCR beta genes. The Illumina HiSeq System was used to sequence the amplified TCR beta libraries as 87-base-pair reads. The authors' analysis ran thus. In a later analysis, roughly 80 million unique TCR beta chains were counted across the approximately 640 repertoires, and approximately 11 million of these chains were shared by at least two donors. A nearest-neighbor algorithm error-corrected the raw reads and collapsed the reads into unique sequences, merging closely related sequences to remove PCR and sequencing errors. To assign V, D and J gene segments, CDR3 sequences were aligned to IMGT reference sequences. For a sequence to be retained, at least a six-nucleotide match to both a V gene segment and a J gene segment was required. A rearrangement was called productive if the CDR3 had no stop codons and remained in frame with V and J, and every other rearrangement was called non-productive. CDR3 was defined by IMGT convention, running from the second conserved V-encoded cysteine to the conserved J-encoded phenylalanine. The earlier analysis of some 540 of the donors excluded any sequence lacking an unambiguous match to a single V gene segment. In an earlier analysis of roughly 600 of the donors, a V segment was called functional when productive rearrangements were above 56.7%, and segregating when the standard deviation between donors exceeded 5%. A statistical classification framework was built to diagnose cytomegalovirus status from the catalog of TCR beta chain sequences. A later analysis assigned V and J genes by comparing TCR nucleotide sequences with IMGT/GENE-DB human TR gene sequences. Using the TCRdist pipeline, a later analysis assigned CDR3 sequences along with most-parsimonious VDJ recombination scenarios. In a later analysis, each TCR beta chain was defined by its CDR3 amino acid sequence together with its V-gene family, and reads lacking a unique V-gene family were excluded. In a later analysis, 550 to 650 highly shared, low-generation-probability nucleotide sequences were removed to address suspected cross-contamination and a sequencing artifact. For each public chain, a later analysis derived a clonal expansion index from normalized ranks of inferred template counts within each repertoire. In a later analysis, generation probabilities were computed using a VDJ recombination model fitted to out-of-frame rearrangements, and the results were checked against IGoR. Hypergeometric tests were used in a later analysis to score TCR-TCR, TCR-HLA and TCR-CMV co-occurrence, with a repertoire-size bias correction applied to the TCR pairs. A later analysis estimated false discovery rates by permuting HLA or CMV assignments 20 times. In a later analysis, co-occurring TCRs were grouped using DBSCAN, with TCRdist sequence similarity added in when clustering inside HLA-allele-positive subsets. Co-occurrence clustering excluded repertoires with fewer than 30,000 or more than 120,000 public chains, plus five with anomalous nucleotide sharing. The table was pulled from immuneACCESS by TCRdb, which kept in-frame rearrangements only. Such tables lose some clones; where checked, under half of the loss comes from unresolved V genes, and the rest has no known cause. The V and J calls and the clone size are those of that table, but D and trimming were determined from the DNA. Recorded for this sample are about 150,000 clones; 76% of them occurred a single time. The ten top clones hold about 3% of the sample.

The cohort consisted of 650 to 700 healthy bone marrow donors. Cohort members were all nominally healthy when sampled, although unrecorded immune exposures were likely present. The donor tested CMV seronegative and was one of the 352 seronegative cohort members. A peripheral blood sample was provided by each donor, and peripheral blood mononuclear cells were used for TCR beta sequencing. Genomic DNA was extracted from the blood cell samples with the Qiagen DNeasy Blood Extraction Kit. The source material was PBMCs. This receptor was obtained from a male donor in good health and CMV-seronegative. The chain links TRBV11-3 with TRBJ1-2; D gene: possibly TRBD1, on 6 matching bases. The CDR3 region has the sequence CASRPDSATLYGYTF. The bases are TGTGCCAGCAGGCCGGACAGCGCCACCCTCTATGGCTACACCTTC. Outside the CDR3, residues come from the reference TRBV11-3 and TRBJ1-2 proteins, so the full variable domain is: EAGVVQSPRYKIIEKKQPVAFWCNPISGHNTLYWYLQNLGQGPELLIRYENEEAVDDSQLPKDRFSAERLKGVDSTLKIQPAELGDSAVYLCASRPDSATLYGYTFGSGTRLTVV.